This T cell receptor (beta chain) was obtained from a study of T cells in Graves' hyperthyroidism and ophthalmopathy. Researchers amplified the TCR beta CDR3 regions from RNA transcripts. The HTBI set primed first-round TCR CDR3 RT-PCR. One entry per CDR3 protein, called by TCRdb with MiXCR from the multiplex PCR reads. This sample has around 580,000 distinct CDR3 sequences, with more than 45% found just once. With V trimmed by 7 bases and J by 3 bases, 6 bases remained unmatched. The germline V gene has CDR1 SNHLY and CDR2 FYNNEI. The CDR3 is made up of 16 amino acids. Those with hyperthyroidism were 18 to 65 years old, newly diagnosed, and ill for under 2 months. Patients showing uncontrolled infection, other autoimmune disease, pregnancy or lactation were ineligible.

The clonotype was recovered from a woman under 30 with Graves' hyperthyroidism. Sequenced sample: peripheral blood or thyroid tissue (not recorded which). This chain uses TRBV2 with TRBJ2-3, with 14 bases matching TRBD2. The CDR3 coding sequence is TGTGCCAGCACGGGGACTAGCGGGAGAAAAACAGATACGCAGTATTTT. This translates into CASTGTSGRKTDTQYF.